This T cell receptor (beta chain) was documented in a study of blood T cell repertoires in COVID-19. As for the study in general: PBMCs, B-cell-depleted T cells, or T cells provided the cDNA or gDNA that made up the material.

CDR1 and CDR2 from the germline V gene are SQVTM and ANQGSEA. This CDR3 spans 10 amino acids. Trimming took 7 bases from V and 2 from J, leaving 5 bases between them. The repertoire was sequenced with immunoSEQ multiplex PCR; TCRdb's copy has only in-frame clones and lacks some. The table records roughly 250,000 clones, 88% of them present only once. The chain is built from TRBV29-1 and TRBJ1-1; unclear D gene. The sequence was collected from a man aged 60-69 years who had recovered from COVID-19. Input material: peripheral blood. The CDR3 DNA reads TGCAGCGCCGTCAACACTGAAGCTTTCTTT. Its translation: CSAVNTEAFF.